This TCR beta chain was documented in a study of response to subunit inactivated influenza vaccine. Whole-study results and caveats: The study's authors posited that every seasonal influenza vaccination enlists few new T cells.

The CDR3 contains 16 residues. Looked up from germline, CDR1 is DFQATT and CDR2 is SNEGSKA (reference sequence). The V gene lost 5 bases and the J gene lost 1 base, with 15 bases spanning the gap. Each CDR3 protein gets one entry after TCRdb re-called the RT-PCR reads with MiXCR. Altogether approximately 530,000 distinct CDR3 sequences are present, approximately 7.2% being singletons, with the ten largest covering around 12%. This clonotype occurred a few times. Its antigen is unidentified. This chain uses TRBV20-1 with TRBJ1-6; no clear D. This TCR derives from a man aged 45 to 75 who received an inactivated influenza vaccine. The sample was PBMCs from blood, taken around 25 months after vaccination. As DNA, the CDR3 is TGCAGTGCTTTAGCCCCCCTGGCTTCCTATAATTCACCCCTCCACTTT. Protein: CSALAPLASYNSPLHF.